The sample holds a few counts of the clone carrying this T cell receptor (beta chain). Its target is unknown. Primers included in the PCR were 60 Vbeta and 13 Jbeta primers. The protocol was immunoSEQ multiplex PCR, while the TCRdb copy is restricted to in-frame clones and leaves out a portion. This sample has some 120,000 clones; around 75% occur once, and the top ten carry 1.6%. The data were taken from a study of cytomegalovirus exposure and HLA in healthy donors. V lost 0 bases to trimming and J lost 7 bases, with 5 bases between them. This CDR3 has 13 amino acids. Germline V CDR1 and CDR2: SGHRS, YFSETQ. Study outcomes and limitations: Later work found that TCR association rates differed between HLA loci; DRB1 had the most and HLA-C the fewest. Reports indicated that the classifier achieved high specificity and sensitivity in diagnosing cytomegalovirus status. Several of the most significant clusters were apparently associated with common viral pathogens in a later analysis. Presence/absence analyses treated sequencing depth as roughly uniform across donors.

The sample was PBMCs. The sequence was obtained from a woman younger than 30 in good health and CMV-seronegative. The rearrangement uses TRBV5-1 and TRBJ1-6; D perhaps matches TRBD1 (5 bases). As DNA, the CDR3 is TGCGCCAGCAGCTTGGAGGGGAATTCACCCCTCCACTTT. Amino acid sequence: CASSLEGNSPLHF.